The 32 T cell receptor beta chains below were found in one sample sequenced in a study of cytomegalovirus exposure and HLA in healthy donors. Method: immunoSEQ multiplex PCR; TCRdb's copy keeps in-frame clones and lacks some. The table records some 170,000 clones, just under 90% of them present only once. Specimen: PBMCs. These receptors all stem from a woman aged 18-29 years in good health and CMV-seropositive.

V is TRBV29-1 and J is TRBJ1-5, with TRBD1 identical over 7 bases. This CDR3 is built from 14 residues. The junction had 12 bases not matched to a gene; V was cut back by 5 bases and J by 8 bases. Germline V gene data show CDR1 as SQVTM and CDR2 as ANQGSEA. CDR3 DNA sequence: TGCAGCGTTACTACAGGGGCCCCCGAGAAGCCCCAGCATTTT. Its protein is CSVTTGAPEKPQHF.

V and J are TRBV11-2 and TRBJ2-7, with 10 positions matching TRBD2. The germline gives CDR1 SGHAT, CDR2 FQNNGV. Trimming removed 1 base from V and 2 bases from J; junction bases left unmatched: 5. CDR3 length: 16 residues. DNA for the CDR3: TGTGCCAGCAGCTTAGGGACTAGCGGTTATCCCTACGAGCAGTACTTC. Encoded protein: CASSLGTSGYPYEQYF.

The chain employs TRBV18 and TRBJ2-3, with a weak D call TRBD2 (6 bases). The CDR3 has 15 amino acids. Trimming took 3 bases from V and 1 from J, leaving 11 bases between them. CDR1 is KGHSH and CDR2 is LQKENI in the germline V gene. The CDR3 DNA sequence: TGTGCCAGCTCACCGGGCGGGATCCGCACAGATACGCAGTATTTT. Protein product: CASSPGGIRTDTQYF.

Comments on this clone: Different DNA sequences within this sample yield the same CDR3. The V call is TRBV11-2, the J call TRBJ2-7, with 9 bases matching TRBD2. The length of the CDR3 is 15 residues. The ends lost 0 bases at V and 3 bases at J; junction bases unmatched: 3. Germline assignment: CDR1 SGHAT and CDR2 FQNNGV. CDR3 nucleotide sequence: TGTGCCAGCAGCTTAGAGGGTAGCGGGAGCTACGAGCAGTACTTC. The encoded protein is CASSLEGSGSYEQYF.

The rearrangement joins TRBV6-1 to TRBJ2-3; D ambiguous. Looked up from germline, CDR1 is MNHNS and CDR2 is SASEGT. The CDR3 covers 11 residues. V was clipped by 4 bases and J by 6 bases, with 5 bases between them. DNA of the CDR3: TGTGCCAGCAGTGTCGAGGATACGCAGTATTTT. As protein: CASSVEDTQYF.

This sequence joins TRBV4-2 and TRBJ1-2, with D possibly TRBD1 on 6 matching bases. CDR1 is LGHNA and CDR2 is YNFKEQ in the germline V gene. V shed 0 bases and J shed 6 bases, with 14 bases lying between them. The CDR3 is 15 residues long. This CDR3 is CASSQDVGAGNGYTF. The CDR3, as DNA: TGTGCCAGCAGCCAAGATGTGGGGGCAGGGAATGGCTACACCTTC.

The genes are TRBV19 and TRBJ1-2; weak D call: TRBD1 (5 bases). Germline CDR1 and CDR2: LNHDA and SQIVND (reference sequence). V lost 5 bases and J 6 bases, leaving 13 bases between the germline ends. The CDR3 extends over 13 amino acids. In nucleotides, the CDR3 is TGTGCCAGTAGTGAGACAGAATCCCATGGCTACACCTTC. It yields the protein CASSETESHGYTF.

Remarks on this clone: Other DNA sequences from this sample encode an identical CDR3 as well. V and J are TRBV5-1 and TRBJ1-1; TRBD1 is a possible D gene (6 bases). The germline CDR1 and CDR2 sequences are SGHRS and YFSETQ. Trimming pared 3 bases from V and 1 base from J, leaving 10 bases between. This CDR3 has 14 residues. The CDR3 loop is CASSSGQPNTEAFF. Here the CDR3 DNA reads TGCGCCAGCAGCTCCGGACAGCCGAACACTGAAGCTTTCTTT.

The J gene is TRBJ2-7, the V gene TRBV27; 8 bases line up with TRBD2. The CDR3 has 17 amino acids. V trimming: 4 bases; J trimming: 4 bases; junction bases outside the gene matches: 15. In germline, CDR1 is MNHEY, CDR2 SMNVEV (reference sequence). CDR3: CASSYGAGGGGAYEQYF. CDR3 DNA: TGTGCCAGCAGTTATGGTGCGGGAGGAGGTGGGGCTTACGAGCAGTACTTC.

The chain is built from TRBV5-1 and TRBJ2-7; 8 positions agree with TRBD1. Germline CDR1 reads SGHRS; CDR2 reads YFSETQ. V shed 4 bases and J 2 bases; nucleotides not matched to a gene: 5. The CDR3 length is 14 residues. CDR3 amino acids: CASSIRGQPYEQYF. The CDR3 DNA follows: TGCGCCAGCAGCATCAGGGGGCAGCCCTACGAGCAGTACTTC.

V usage is TRBV30 and J usage is TRBJ1-2; D might be TRBD1 (6 bases). This CDR3 is 13 amino acids long. V lost 1 base and J 3 bases, leaving 9 bases between the germline ends. The germline gives CDR1 GTSNPN, CDR2 SVGIG (reference sequence). This CDR3 is CAWSGNRDYGYTF. CDR3 in DNA: TGTGCCTGGAGTGGGAACAGGGACTATGGCTACACCTTC.

The genes are TRBV19 and TRBJ2-1; maybe TRBD2 (5 bases). Germline V lookup: CDR1 LNHDA, CDR2 SQIVND (reference sequence). This CDR3 has 12 residues. V gave up 5 bases and J gave up 10 bases, with 12 bases separating them. The CDR3, as DNA: TGTGCCAGTAGTCCGCGAAGCGGAGAGCAGTTCTTC. This encodes CASSPRSGEQFF.

The rearrangement links TRBV11-3 to TRBJ2-3; the match to TRBD2 covers 12 bases. CDR1 is SGHNT, CDR2 YENEEA, per germline. The CDR3 sequence is 18 residues long. J gave up 2 bases and V 1 base, and 7 bases lay outside the gene matches. This CDR3 reads CASSLAASGRAPTDTQYF. The CDR3 DNA reads TGTGCCAGCAGCTTAGCGGCTAGCGGGAGGGCCCCCACAGATACGCAGTATTTT.

J is TRBJ1-1 and V is TRBV7-2; maybe TRBD1 (5 bases). The CDR3 covers 13 residues. Between the trimmed V and J ends, which lost 7 bases and 8 bases, there was a span of 17 bases. Germline CDR1 reads SGHTA; CDR2 reads FQGNSA. The CDR3 coding sequence is TGTGCCAGCACCTCGCTTAGGGGACTGGAAGCTTTCTTT. This gives the protein CASTSLRGLEAFF. The complete variable domain, with remaining parts taken from reference TRBV7-2 and TRBJ1-1, reads GAGVSQSPSNKVTEKGKDVELRCDPISGHTALYWYRQSLGQGLEFLIYFQGNSAPDKSGLPSDRFSAERTGGSVSTLTIQRTQQEDSAVYLCASTSLRGLEAFFGQGTRLTVV.

The CDR3 region has the DNA TGTGCCAGCAGCCAAGTAGTGAACACCGGGGAGCTGTTTTTT. Protein: CASSQVVNTGELFF. This chain joins TRBV14 and TRBJ2-2; D remains unclear. The CDR3 extends over 14 amino acids. CDR1 is SGHDN, CDR2 FVKESK, per germline. Trimming took off 1 base at V and 1 base at J, with 4 bases between the two ends.

The chain carries TRBV27 and TRBJ2-3, with 11 bases that match TRBD1. Germline V gene sequence: CDR1 MNHEY, CDR2 SMNVEV (reference sequence). The V segment lost 4 bases and the J segment 5 bases; nucleotides outside the gene matches: 11. This CDR3 is built from 17 residues. CDR3 protein: CASSSPGQGARGDTQYF. In DNA, the CDR3 is TGTGCCAGCAGTTCGCCCGGACAGGGGGCGCGAGGAGATACGCAGTATTTT.

CDR3 DNA: TGTGCCAGTAGTCAAGACAGGGGGCGAGTCGGCACAGATACGCAGTATTTT. Translated, it gives CASSQDRGRVGTDTQYF. The genes are TRBV19 and TRBJ2-3, with 10 bases identical to TRBD1. This CDR3 has 17 amino acids. V gave up 5 bases and J gave up 1 base; unmatched junction bases: 9. The germline CDR1 and CDR2 sequences are LNHDA and SQIVND (reference sequence).

J is TRBJ2-1 and V is TRBV2, with 10 positions matching TRBD1. The germline CDR1 and CDR2 sequences are SNHLY and FYNNEI. CDR3 length: 13 amino acids. Trimming at V came to 8 bases and at J to 9 bases, leaving 7 bases not matched to a gene. CDR3 nucleotides: TGTGCCAGCGGGAGGACAGGGGGTGGTGAGCAGTTCTTC. Translation: CASGRTGGGEQFF.

This sequence joins TRBV27 and TRBJ1-4; a possible D gene is TRBD1 (6 bases). The CDR3 has 15 amino acids. V shed 3 bases and J shed 5 bases, with 13 bases lying between them. CDR1 and CDR2 from the germline V gene are MNHEY and SMNVEV (reference sequence). The CDR3 spells CASSFRGGYNEKLFF. The CDR3 nucleotides are TGTGCCAGCAGTTTCAGGGGTGGGTACAATGAAAAACTGTTTTTT.

This clone was picked up one time. The chain combines TRBV6-1 with TRBJ2-1, with D maybe TRBD2 (6 bases). CDR1 is MNHNS, CDR2 SASEGT, per germline. V was pared by 10 bases and J by 12 bases, with 16 bases between. CDR3 length: 11 residues. CDR3: CATRDSLGQFF. Here the CDR3 DNA reads TGTGCCACAAGGGACTCCCTGGGGCAGTTCTTC.

This chain links TRBV19 with TRBJ2-7; 7 bases agree with TRBD1. Germline V CDR1 and CDR2: LNHDA, SQIVND (reference sequence). The CDR3 is 12 amino acids. Trimming cost V 5 bases and J 2 bases; bases outside gene matches: 0. The CDR3 coding sequence is TGTGCCAGTAGTGACAGGGCCTACGAGCAGTACTTC. Amino acids: CASSDRAYEQYF.

This clone was detected only once. The chain combines TRBV30 with TRBJ1-4; TRBD1 agrees at 11 bases. The CDR3 runs 14 residues. The junction had 6 bases not matched to a gene; V was cut back by 5 bases and J by 7 bases. CDR1 and CDR2 (germline): GTSNPN, SVGIG (reference sequence). CDR3 in DNA: TGTGCCTGGGGAGGACAGGGGGCTAGTGAAAAACTGTTTTTT. Translation gives CAWGGQGASEKLFF.

This clone was seen a single time. This chain uses TRBV4-1 with TRBJ2-5; perhaps TRBD1 as D (6 bases). This CDR3 comprises 14 residues. Germline V gene lookup returns CDR1 MGHRA and CDR2 YSYEKL. Trimming shortened V by 4 bases and J by 2 bases, and 11 bases separated the two germline ends. The CDR3 DNA sequence: TGCGCCAGCAGCCGCCAGGGGTCACAAGAGACCCAGTACTTC. Encoded protein: CASSRQGSQETQYF.

The CDR3 DNA follows: TGCGCCAGCAGGTCGTATAACACTGAAGCTTTCTTT. Translation: CASRSYNTEAFF. The rearrangement joins TRBV5-1 to TRBJ1-1; D is unclear. This CDR3 has 12 amino acids. Germline loops: CDR1 SGHRS, CDR2 YFSETQ. Trimming took off 5 bases at V and 2 bases at J, with 7 bases between the two ends. The full variable domain, its missing parts supplied by reference TRBV5-1 and TRBJ1-1, is KAGVTQTPRYLIKTRGQQVTLSCSPISGHRSVSWYQQTPGQGLQFLFEYFSETQRNKGNFPGRFSGRQFSNSRSEMNVSTLELGDSALYLCASRSYNTEAFFGQGTRLTVV.

The table lists this clone with a few counts. Compared with germline, one end of the junction differs, possibly owing to a read error. The genes are TRBV7-7 and TRBJ1-5, with D uncertain. The germline V gene encodes CDR1 SSHAT and CDR2 FNYEAQ (reference sequence). The CDR3 runs to 19 residues. This CDR3 is CASSPTRTEPGGMNQPQHF. As DNA, the CDR3 is TGTGCTAGCAGTCCCACCAGGACGGAGCCCGGAGGAATGAATCAGCCCCAGCATTTT.

This chain joins TRBV14 and TRBJ2-1; no firm D call. CDR3 length: 12 residues. Trimming removed 0 bases at V and 7 bases at J, with 4 bases between. Germline loops: CDR1 SGHDN, CDR2 FVKESK. CDR3 in amino acids: CASSQDMNEQFF. CDR3 sequence (DNA): TGTGCCAGCAGCCAAGATATGAATGAGCAGTTCTTC.

This clone was found a few times. The chain links TRBV7-6 to TRBJ1-2; no clear D gene. V was shortened by 5 bases and J by 2 bases, with 15 bases between the two germline ends. Looked up from germline, CDR1 is SGHVS and CDR2 is FNYEAQ. This CDR3 contains 15 residues. DNA for the CDR3: TGTGCCAGCAGCCTCCGGGAAAGCGACAACTATGGCTACACCTTC. Translated: CASSLRESDNYGYTF.

This chain joins TRBV7-9 and TRBJ1-2, with a weak D call TRBD1 (6 bases). Germline lookup yields CDR1 SEHNR and CDR2 FQNEAQ (reference sequence). V was shortened by 5 bases and J by 6 bases, with 13 bases between the two germline ends. The CDR3 covers 13 residues. As DNA, the CDR3 is TGTGCCAGCAGCGCCGAACAGGGACATGGCTACACCTTC. Protein product: CASSAEQGHGYTF.

J is TRBJ2-1 and V is TRBV10-3, with TRBD2 matching over 12 bases. The CDR3 runs to 13 residues. Germline-derived CDR1 and CDR2 are ENHRY and SYGVKD. V was clipped by 10 bases and J by 5 bases; unmatched bases: 3. CDR3 in amino acids: CATRTSGNNEQFF. In nucleotides, the CDR3 is TGTGCCACCCGGACTAGCGGGAACAATGAGCAGTTCTTC.

The CDR3 DNA is TGTGCCAGCTCACCAACAGCAGCGGGAGGGAATCAGGGCGAGCAGTACTTC. Protein: CASSPTAAGGNQGEQYF. J is TRBJ2-7 and V is TRBV18; 10 bases fit TRBD2. Germline loops: CDR1 KGHSH, CDR2 LQKENI. V gave up 2 bases and J gave up 6 bases; unmatched junction bases: 13. The CDR3 totals 17 residues. The complete variable domain, with remaining parts taken from reference TRBV18 and TRBJ2-7, reads NAGVMQNPRHLVRRRGQEARLRCSPMKGHSHVYWYRQLPEEGLKFMVYLQKENIIDESGMPKERFSAEFPKEGPSILRIQQVVRGDSAAYFCASSPTAAGGNQGEQYFGPGTRLTVT.

The V gene is TRBV5-1, the J gene TRBJ2-2; 9 nucleotides align to TRBD1. The CDR3 consists of 16 residues. CDR1 is SGHRS and CDR2 is YFSETQ in the germline V gene. V shed 2 bases, J shed 1 base, and the junction held 3 bases outside the gene matches. This CDR3 reads CASSLRTGVNTGELFF. DNA for the CDR3: TGCGCCAGCAGCTTACGGACAGGGGTGAACACCGGGGAGCTGTTTTTT.

V is TRBV21-1 and J is TRBJ1-1; the table's D call of TRBD1 was not tested on the DNA. TRBV21-1 is a recognized pseudogene. The CDR3 is made up of 14 amino acids. CDR3 coding DNA: TGTGCCAGCCAAAGTCCGGCCGCTCAGGGGTTCGCTTTCTTT. It is translated as CASQSPAAQGFAFF.